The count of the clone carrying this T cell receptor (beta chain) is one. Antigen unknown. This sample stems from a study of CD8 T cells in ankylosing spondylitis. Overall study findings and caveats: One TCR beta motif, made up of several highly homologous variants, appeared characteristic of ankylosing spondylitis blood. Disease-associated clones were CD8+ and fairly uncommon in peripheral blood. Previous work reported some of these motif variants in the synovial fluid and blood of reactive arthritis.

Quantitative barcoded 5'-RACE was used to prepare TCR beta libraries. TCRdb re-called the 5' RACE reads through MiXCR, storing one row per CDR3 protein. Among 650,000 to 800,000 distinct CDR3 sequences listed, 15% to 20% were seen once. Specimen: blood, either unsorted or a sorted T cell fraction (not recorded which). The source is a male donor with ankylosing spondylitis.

The CDR3 loop is CSARATENTEAFF. The DNA for the CDR3 is TGCAGTGCTAGGGCGACAGAGAACACTGAAGCTTTCTTT. The chain couples TRBV20-1 to TRBJ1-1; possibly TRBD1 for D (5 bases). The germline CDR1 and CDR2 sequences are DFQATT and SNEGSKA (reference sequence). V was shortened by 3 bases and J by 1 base, with 9 bases between the two germline ends. CDR3 size: 13 residues.